This is a list of T cell receptor beta chains from one sample in a study of blood T cell repertoires in COVID-19. TCRdb keeps only in-frame clones here, not all; method: immunoSEQ multiplex PCR. The data hold about 270,000 clones, with 88% observed a single time. Sequencing input: PBMCs or T cells enriched from blood (not recorded which). These receptors originate from a woman aged 40 to 55 with acute COVID-19. Both conserved end residues are part of each CDR3. D genes are given only for firm matches. Size is omitted from some rows. Given values are once, few, many or a class for expanded clones.

V: TRBV5-1
D: TRBD2
size: -
J: TRBJ2-2
DNA: TGCGCCAGCTCTGCTGGGCGGGAGGCCGGGGAGCTGTTTTTT
CDR3: CASSAGREAGELFF

V: TRBV5-1
D: -
size: -
J: TRBJ1-1
DNA: TGCGCCAGCAGCGTAATGACAGGGAACACTGAAGCTTTCTTT
CDR3: CASSVMTGNTEAFF

V: TRBV14
D: -
size: few
J: TRBJ1-6
DNA: TGTGCCAGCAGCCAGAGGGCCTCAAATTCACCCCTCCACTTT
CDR3: CASSQRASNSPLHF

V: TRBV7-9
D: TRBD1
size: -
J: TRBJ1-5
DNA: TGTGCCAGCAGCCTTGGGACAGTCAATCAGCCCCAGCATTTT
CDR3: CASSLGTVNQPQHF

V: TRBV7-9
D: TRBD1
size: once
J: TRBJ2-3
DNA: TGTGCCAGCAGCCTGTGGACAGGACCCGGTGATACGCAGTATTTT
CDR3: CASSLWTGPGDTQYF

V: TRBV2
D: -
size: -
J: TRBJ1-5
DNA: TGTGCCAGCAGTGAATCATGGGGGGTCAATCAGCCCCAGCATTTT
CDR3: CASSESWGVNQPQHF

V: TRBV29-1
D: -
size: -
J: TRBJ1-2
DNA: TGCAGCGTTGAAGATAAGGGAGACTATGGCTACACCTTC
CDR3: CSVEDKGDYGYTF

V: TRBV30
D: -
size: -
J: TRBJ2-1
DNA: TGTGCCTGGAGTGTGAGCGGAGCCTACAATGAGCAGTTCTTC
CDR3: CAWSVSGAYNEQFF

V: TRBV14
D: -
size: -
J: TRBJ1-2
DNA: TGTGCCAGCAGCCAAGATTTGGGCAGGTGGAACTATGGCTACACCTTC
CDR3: CASSQDLGRWNYGYTF

V: TRBV21-1
D: -
size: -
J: TRBJ2-7
DNA: TGTGCCAGCAGCAAAAAAAGGGGCTTC
CDR3: CASSKKRGF

V: TRBV5-6
D: TRBD1
size: -
J: TRBJ2-5
DNA: TGTGCCAGCAGCTACGGACAGGGTGGAGAGACCCAGTACTTC
CDR3: CASSYGQGGETQYF

V: TRBV27
D: TRBD1
size: -
J: TRBJ1-2
DNA: TGTGCCAGCAGTAACGACAGGGGTGGCGGCTACACCTTC
CDR3: CASSNDRGGGYTF

V: TRBV7-9
D: -
size: -
J: TRBJ1-2
DNA: TGTGCCAGCAGCTTACTTGGCTCCTCGAACTATGGCTACACCTTC
CDR3: CASSLLGSSNYGYTF

V: TRBV30
D: -
size: -
J: TRBJ1-2
DNA: TGTGCCTGCGCAGTAGGGGGAGGCTACACCTTC
CDR3: CACAVGGGYTF

V: TRBV9
D: TRBD1
size: once
J: TRBJ1-5
DNA: TGTGCCAGCAGCTCGTCTCCAGGGGGCGGTCAGCCCCAGCATTTT
CDR3: CASSSSPGGGQPQHF

V: TRBV7-9
D: TRBD2
size: -
J: TRBJ2-3
DNA: TGTGCCAGCAGCCCCATCCCGGGACTAGGGGCCGCAGATACGCAGTATTTT
CDR3: CASSPIPGLGAADTQYF

V: TRBV27
D: -
size: -
J: TRBJ1-4
DNA: TGTGCCAGCGGCCCTTATCGGGCAACTAATGAAAAACTGTTTTTT
CDR3: CASGPYRATNEKLFF

V: TRBV7-2
D: TRBD1
size: once
J: TRBJ1-2
DNA: TGTGCCAGCAGCGGCAGACAGGGGGGGACCTACACCTTC
CDR3: CASSGRQGGTYTF

V: TRBV5-4
D: TRBD2
size: -
J: TRBJ2-2
DNA: TGTGCCAGCAGCCCGAGGGGAGGGCAGGCGACCGGGGAGCTGTTTTTT
CDR3: CASSPRGGQATGELFF

V: TRBV28
D: TRBD1
size: -
J: TRBJ1-5
DNA: TGTGCCAGCAGGAAACCGGGACAGGGTTGGCAGCCCCAGCATTTT
CDR3: CASRKPGQGWQPQHF

V: TRBV28
D: TRBD1
size: -
J: TRBJ1-1
DNA: TGTGCCAGCACCCCCTTCAGACAGGGGCCTGAAGCTTTCTTT
CDR3: CASTPFRQGPEAFF

V: TRBV28
D: -
size: -
J: TRBJ1-4
DNA: TGTGCCAGCAGTCCAGCAGGGGCTAGTGGTGAAAAACTGTTTTTT
CDR3: CASSPAGASGEKLFF

V: TRBV30
D: -
size: -
J: TRBJ2-6
DNA: TGTGCCTGGGACAGGACGTCTGGGGCCAACGTCCTGACTTTC
CDR3: CAWDRTSGANVLTF

V: TRBV11-3
D: -
size: few
J: TRBJ1-1
DNA: TGTGCCAGCAGCCCAACAGGCCCGGGCACTGAAGCTTTCTTT
CDR3: CASSPTGPGTEAFF